This T cell receptor beta chain emerged from a study of blood T cell repertoires in COVID-19. The overall study: Both acute and convalescent COVID-19 samples were obtained from the United States, Italy and Spain. PBMCs, B-cell-depleted T cells, or T cells provided the cDNA or gDNA that made up the material.

The CDR3 length is 15 residues. V was shortened by 0 bases and J by 4 bases, with 13 bases between the two germline ends. CDR1 and CDR2 from the germline V gene are SGDLS and YYNGEE. Under the authors' procedure: Quantification of nucleated cells was approximated via reference gene primer amplification. Sequenced by immunoSEQ multiplex PCR; TCRdb stores in-frame clones only, minus some. V and J calls and clone size follow that table, whereas D and trimming were derived from the DNA. This sample has 56,000 or so clones, with around nine tenths found just once. The sample taken for sequencing was peripheral blood. This TCR derives from a man aged 45 to 65 with acute or convalescent COVID-19. V is TRBV9 and J is TRBJ1-1; a possible D gene is TRBD1 (5 bases). CDR3 sequence: CASSVGYRYSTEAFF. CDR3 nucleotides: TGTGCCAGCAGCGTAGGGTACAGGTATAGCACTGAAGCTTTCTTT.